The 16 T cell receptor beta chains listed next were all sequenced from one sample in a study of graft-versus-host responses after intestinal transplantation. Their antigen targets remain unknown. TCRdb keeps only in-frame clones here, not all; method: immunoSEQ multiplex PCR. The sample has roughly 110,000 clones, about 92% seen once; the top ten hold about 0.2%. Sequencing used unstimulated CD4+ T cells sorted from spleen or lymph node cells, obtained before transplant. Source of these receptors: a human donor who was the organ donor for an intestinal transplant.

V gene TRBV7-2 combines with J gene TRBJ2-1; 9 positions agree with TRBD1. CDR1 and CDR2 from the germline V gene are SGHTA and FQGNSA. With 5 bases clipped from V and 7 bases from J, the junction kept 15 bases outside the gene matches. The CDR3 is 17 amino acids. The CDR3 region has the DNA TGTGCCAGCAGCCCGGGATCCGGGACAGGGAGGGTGAATGAGCAGTTCTTC. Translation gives CASSPGSGTGRVNEQFF.

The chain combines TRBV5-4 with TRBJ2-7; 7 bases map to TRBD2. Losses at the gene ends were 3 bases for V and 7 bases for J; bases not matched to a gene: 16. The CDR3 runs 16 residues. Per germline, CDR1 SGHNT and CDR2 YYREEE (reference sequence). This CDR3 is CASSSTGTTPRREQYF. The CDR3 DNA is TGTGCCAGCAGCTCTACCGGGACTACCCCCCGGAGGGAGCAGTACTTC.

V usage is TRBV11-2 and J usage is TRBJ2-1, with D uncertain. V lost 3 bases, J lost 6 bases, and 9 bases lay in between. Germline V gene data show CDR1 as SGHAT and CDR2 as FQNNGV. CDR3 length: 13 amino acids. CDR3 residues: CASSFGPFNEQFF. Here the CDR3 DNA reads TGTGCCAGCAGCTTTGGACCTTTCAATGAGCAGTTCTTC.

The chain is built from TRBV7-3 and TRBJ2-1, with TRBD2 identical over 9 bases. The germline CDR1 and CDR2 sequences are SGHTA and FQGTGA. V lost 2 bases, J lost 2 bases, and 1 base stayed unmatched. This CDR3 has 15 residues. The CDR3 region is CASSLAGGPYNEQFF. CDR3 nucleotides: TGTGCCAGCAGCTTAGCGGGAGGGCCCTACAATGAGCAGTTCTTC.

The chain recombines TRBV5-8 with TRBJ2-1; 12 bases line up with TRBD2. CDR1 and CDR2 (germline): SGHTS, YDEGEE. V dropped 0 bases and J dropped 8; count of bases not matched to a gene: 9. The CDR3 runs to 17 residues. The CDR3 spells CASSLAVLAGGNDEQFF. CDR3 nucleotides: TGTGCCAGCAGCTTGGCCGTGCTAGCGGGAGGGAATGATGAGCAGTTCTTC.

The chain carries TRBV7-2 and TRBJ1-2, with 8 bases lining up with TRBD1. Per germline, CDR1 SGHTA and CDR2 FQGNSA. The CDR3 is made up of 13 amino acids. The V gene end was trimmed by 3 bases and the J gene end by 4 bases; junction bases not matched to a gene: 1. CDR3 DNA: TGTGCCAGCAGCTTCGGGACAGGCTATGGCTACACCTTC. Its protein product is CASSFGTGYGYTF. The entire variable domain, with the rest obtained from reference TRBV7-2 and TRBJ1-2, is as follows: GAGVSQSPSNKVTEKGKDVELRCDPISGHTALYWYRQSLGQGLEFLIYFQGNSAPDKSGLPSDRFSAERTGGSVSTLTIQRTQQEDSAVYLCASSFGTGYGYTFGSGTRLTVV.

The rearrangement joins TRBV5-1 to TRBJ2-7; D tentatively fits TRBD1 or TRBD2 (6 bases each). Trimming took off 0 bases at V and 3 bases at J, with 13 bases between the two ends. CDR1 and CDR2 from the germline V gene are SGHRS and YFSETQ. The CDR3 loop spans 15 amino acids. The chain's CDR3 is CASSLEGGPFYEQYF. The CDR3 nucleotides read TGCGCCAGCAGCTTGGAGGGGGGACCTTTCTACGAGCAGTACTTC.

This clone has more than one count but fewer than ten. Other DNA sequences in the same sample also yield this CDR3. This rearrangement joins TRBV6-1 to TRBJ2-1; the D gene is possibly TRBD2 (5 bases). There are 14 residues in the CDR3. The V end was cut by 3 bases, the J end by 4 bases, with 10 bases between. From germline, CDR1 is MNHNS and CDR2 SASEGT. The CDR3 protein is CASSERVLYNEQFF. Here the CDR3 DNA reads TGTGCCAGCAGTGAGCGGGTATTGTACAATGAGCAGTTCTTC.

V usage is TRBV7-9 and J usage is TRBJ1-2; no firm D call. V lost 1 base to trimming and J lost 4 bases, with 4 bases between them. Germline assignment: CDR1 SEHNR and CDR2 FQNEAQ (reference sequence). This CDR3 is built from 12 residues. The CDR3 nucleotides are TGTGCCAGCAGCTTAGAGGGCTATGGCTACACCTTC. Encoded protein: CASSLEGYGYTF.

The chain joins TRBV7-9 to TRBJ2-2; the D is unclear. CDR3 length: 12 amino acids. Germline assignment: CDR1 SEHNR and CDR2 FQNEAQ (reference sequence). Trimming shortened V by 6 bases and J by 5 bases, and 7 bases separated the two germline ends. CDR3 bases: TGTGCCAGCAGTTGGGCGACCGGGGAGCTGTTTTTT. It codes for CASSWATGELFF.

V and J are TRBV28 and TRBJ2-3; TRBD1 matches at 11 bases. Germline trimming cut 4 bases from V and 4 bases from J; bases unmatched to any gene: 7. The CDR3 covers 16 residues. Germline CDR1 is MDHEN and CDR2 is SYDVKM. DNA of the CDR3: TGTGCCAGCAGTTCCCGGACAGGGGGCTCGGCAGATACGCAGTATTTT. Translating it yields CASSSRTGGSADTQYF. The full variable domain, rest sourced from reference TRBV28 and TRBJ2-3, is DVKVTQSSRYLVKRTGEKVFLECVQDMDHENMFWYRQDPGLGLRLIYFSYDVKMKEKGDIPEGYSVSREKKERFSLILESASTNQTSMYLCASSSRTGGSADTQYFGPGTRLTVL.

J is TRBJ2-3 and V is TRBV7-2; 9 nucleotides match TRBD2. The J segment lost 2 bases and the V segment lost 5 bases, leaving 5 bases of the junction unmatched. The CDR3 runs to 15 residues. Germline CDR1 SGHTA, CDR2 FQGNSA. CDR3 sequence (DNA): TGTGCCAGCAGCCTGCTAGCGGGATACACAGATACGCAGTATTTT. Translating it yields CASSLLAGYTDTQYF. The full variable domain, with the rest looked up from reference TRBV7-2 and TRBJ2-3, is GAGVSQSPSNKVTEKGKDVELRCDPISGHTALYWYRQSLGQGLEFLIYFQGNSAPDKSGLPSDRFSAERTGGSVSTLTIQRTQQEDSAVYLCASSLLAGYTDTQYFGPGTRLTVL.

CDR3 amino acids: CASRTTSGPSSYNEQFF. The CDR3 DNA sequence: TGCGCCAGCAGGACCACTAGCGGGCCGAGCTCCTACAATGAGCAGTTCTTC. The chain carries TRBV5-1 and TRBJ2-1; TRBD2 agrees at 9 bases. The CDR3 is 17 residues long. Germline-derived CDR1 and CDR2 are SGHRS and YFSETQ. Trimming took 5 bases from V and 0 from J; bases not matched to a gene: 9.

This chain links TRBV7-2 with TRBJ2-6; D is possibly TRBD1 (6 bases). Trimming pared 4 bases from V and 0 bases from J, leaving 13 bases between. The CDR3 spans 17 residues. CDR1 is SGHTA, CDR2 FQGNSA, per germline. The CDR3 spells CASSWGPGASGANVLTF. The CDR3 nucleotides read TGTGCCAGCAGCTGGGGACCAGGGGCCTCTGGGGCCAACGTCCTGACTTTC.

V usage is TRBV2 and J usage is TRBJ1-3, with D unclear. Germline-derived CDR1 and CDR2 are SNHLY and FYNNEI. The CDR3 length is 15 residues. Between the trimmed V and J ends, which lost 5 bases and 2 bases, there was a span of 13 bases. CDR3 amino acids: CASSRDRVTGNTIYF. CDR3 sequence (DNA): TGTGCCAGCAGTCGAGACCGGGTCACTGGAAACACCATATATTTT.

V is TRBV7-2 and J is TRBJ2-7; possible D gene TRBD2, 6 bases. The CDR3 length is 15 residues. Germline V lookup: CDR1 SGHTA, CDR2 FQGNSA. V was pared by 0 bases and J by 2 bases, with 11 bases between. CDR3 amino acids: CASSLAGGRPYEQYF. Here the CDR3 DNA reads TGTGCCAGCAGCTTAGCGGGAGGTAGACCCTACGAGCAGTACTTC.